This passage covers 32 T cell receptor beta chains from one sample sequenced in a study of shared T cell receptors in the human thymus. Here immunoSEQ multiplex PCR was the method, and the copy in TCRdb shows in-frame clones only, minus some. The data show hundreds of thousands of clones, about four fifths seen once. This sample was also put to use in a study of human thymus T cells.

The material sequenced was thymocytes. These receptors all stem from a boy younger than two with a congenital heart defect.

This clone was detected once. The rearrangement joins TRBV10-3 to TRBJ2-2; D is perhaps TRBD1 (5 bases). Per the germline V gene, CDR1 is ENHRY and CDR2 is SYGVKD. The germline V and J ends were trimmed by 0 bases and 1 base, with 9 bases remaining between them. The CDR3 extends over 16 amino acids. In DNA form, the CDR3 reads TGTGCCATCAGTGAGTCATCCAGGGAGAACACCGGGGAGCTGTTTTTT. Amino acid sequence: CAISESSRENTGELFF.

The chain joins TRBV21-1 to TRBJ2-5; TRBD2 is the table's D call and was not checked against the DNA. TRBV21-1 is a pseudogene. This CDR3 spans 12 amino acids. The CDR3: CASRSGEETQYF. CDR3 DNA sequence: TGTGCCAGCAGGTCGGGGGAAGAGACCCAGTACTTC.

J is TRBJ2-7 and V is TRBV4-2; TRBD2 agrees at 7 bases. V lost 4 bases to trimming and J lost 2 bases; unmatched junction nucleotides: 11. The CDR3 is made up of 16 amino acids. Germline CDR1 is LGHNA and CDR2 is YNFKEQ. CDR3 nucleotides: TGTGCCAGCAGCCGGATGACGACTAGCTGCCCCTACGAGCAGTACTTC. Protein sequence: CASSRMTTSCPYEQYF.

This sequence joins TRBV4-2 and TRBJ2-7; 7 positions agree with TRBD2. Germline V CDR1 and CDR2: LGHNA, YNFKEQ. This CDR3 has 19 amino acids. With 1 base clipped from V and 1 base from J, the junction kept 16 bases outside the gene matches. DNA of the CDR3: TGTGCCAGCAGCCAAGTCTTTGGACTATGGCGGGAGAATTCCTACGAGCAGTACTTC. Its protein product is CASSQVFGLWRENSYEQYF.

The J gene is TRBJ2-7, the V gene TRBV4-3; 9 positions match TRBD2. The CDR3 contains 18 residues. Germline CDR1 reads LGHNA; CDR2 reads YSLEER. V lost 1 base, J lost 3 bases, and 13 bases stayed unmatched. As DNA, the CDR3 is TGCGCCAGCAGCCAAGTTGTGGGTAGCGGGAGCTTACTCTACGAGCAGTACTTC. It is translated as CASSQVVGSGSLLYEQYF.

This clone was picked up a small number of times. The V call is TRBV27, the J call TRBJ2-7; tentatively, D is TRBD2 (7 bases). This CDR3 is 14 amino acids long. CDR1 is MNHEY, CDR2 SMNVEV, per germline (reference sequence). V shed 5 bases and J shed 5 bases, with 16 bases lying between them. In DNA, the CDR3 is TGTGCCAGCAGTCCAAGGGGGGGAAGGGACGAGCAGTACTTC. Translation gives CASSPRGGRDEQYF.

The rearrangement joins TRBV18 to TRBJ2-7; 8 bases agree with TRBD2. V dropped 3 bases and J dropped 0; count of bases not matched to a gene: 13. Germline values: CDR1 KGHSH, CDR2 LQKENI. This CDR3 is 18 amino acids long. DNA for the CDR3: TGTGCCAGCTCACCCAGGGCAGGACTAGCAAGTAGCTCCTACGAGCAGTACTTC. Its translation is CASSPRAGLASSSYEQYF.

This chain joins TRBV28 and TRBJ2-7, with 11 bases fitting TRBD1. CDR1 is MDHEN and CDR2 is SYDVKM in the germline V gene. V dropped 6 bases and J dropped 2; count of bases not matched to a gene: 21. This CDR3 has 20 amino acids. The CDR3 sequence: CASRLTHRDRGSPFTYEQYF. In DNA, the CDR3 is TGTGCCAGCAGGTTAACACACCGGGACAGGGGGTCGCCTTTTACCTACGAGCAGTACTTC.

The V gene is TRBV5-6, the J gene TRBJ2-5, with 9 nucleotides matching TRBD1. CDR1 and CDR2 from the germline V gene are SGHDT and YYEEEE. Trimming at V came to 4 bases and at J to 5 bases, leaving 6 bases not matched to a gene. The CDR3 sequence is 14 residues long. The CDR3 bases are TGTGCCAGCAGCCCGGGACAGGGCAGGGAGACCCAGTACTTC. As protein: CASSPGQGRETQYF.

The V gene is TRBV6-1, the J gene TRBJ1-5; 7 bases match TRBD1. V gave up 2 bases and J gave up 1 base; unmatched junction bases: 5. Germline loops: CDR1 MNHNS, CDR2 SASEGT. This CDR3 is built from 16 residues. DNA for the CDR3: TGTGCCAGCAGTGAAAGGGGACAGAGGAGCAATCAGCCCCAGCATTTT. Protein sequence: CASSERGQRSNQPQHF.

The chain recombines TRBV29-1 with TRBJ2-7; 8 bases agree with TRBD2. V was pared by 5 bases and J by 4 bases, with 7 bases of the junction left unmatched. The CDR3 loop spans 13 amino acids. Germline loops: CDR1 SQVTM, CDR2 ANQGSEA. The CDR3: CSVRGGTKYEQYF. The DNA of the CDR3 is TGCAGCGTTCGGGGGGGGACGAAGTACGAGCAGTACTTC.

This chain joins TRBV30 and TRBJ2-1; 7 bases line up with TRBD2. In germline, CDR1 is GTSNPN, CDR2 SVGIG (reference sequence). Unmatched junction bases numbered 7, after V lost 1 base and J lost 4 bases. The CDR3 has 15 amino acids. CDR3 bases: TGTGCCTGGAGTGGGCCTAGCGGAAGTTACAATGAGCAGTTCTTC. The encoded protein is CAWSGPSGSYNEQFF.

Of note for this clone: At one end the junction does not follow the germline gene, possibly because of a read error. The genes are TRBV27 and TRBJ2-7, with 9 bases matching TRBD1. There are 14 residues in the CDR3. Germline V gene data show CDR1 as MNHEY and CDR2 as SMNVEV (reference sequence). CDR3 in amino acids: CASGLPGQGFTVDF. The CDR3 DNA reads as TGTGCCAGCGGCCTGCCGGGACAGGGCTTCACGGTGGACTTC.

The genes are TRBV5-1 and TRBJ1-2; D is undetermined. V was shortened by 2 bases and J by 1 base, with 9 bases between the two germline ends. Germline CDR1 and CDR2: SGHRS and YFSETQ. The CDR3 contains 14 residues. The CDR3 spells CASSFGTGNYGYTF. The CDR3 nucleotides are TGCGCCAGCAGCTTCGGTACCGGTAACTATGGCTACACCTTC.

CDR3 coding DNA: TGTGCCAGCAGCCTAGGGGGCTTCCAGGGAGAGACCCAGTACTTC. Protein product: CASSLGGFQGETQYF. J is TRBJ2-5 and V is TRBV7-6; 7 nucleotides align to TRBD1. Germline loops: CDR1 SGHVS, CDR2 FNYEAQ. V trimming: 5 bases; J trimming: 4 bases; junction bases outside the gene matches: 10. The CDR3 is 15 amino acids. Together with reference TRBV7-6 and TRBJ2-5, the CDR3 gives the full variable domain: GAGVSQSPRYKVTKRGQDVALRCDPISGHVSLYWYRQALGQGPEFLTYFNYEAQQDKSGLPNDRFSAERPEGSISTLTIQRTEQRDSAMYRCASSLGGFQGETQYFGPGTRLLVL.

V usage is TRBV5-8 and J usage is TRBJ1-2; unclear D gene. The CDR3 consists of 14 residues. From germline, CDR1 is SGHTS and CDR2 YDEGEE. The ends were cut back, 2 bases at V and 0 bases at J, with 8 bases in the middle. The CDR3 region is CASSFSGANYGYTF. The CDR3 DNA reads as TGTGCCAGCAGCTTTTCCGGAGCTAACTATGGCTACACCTTC.

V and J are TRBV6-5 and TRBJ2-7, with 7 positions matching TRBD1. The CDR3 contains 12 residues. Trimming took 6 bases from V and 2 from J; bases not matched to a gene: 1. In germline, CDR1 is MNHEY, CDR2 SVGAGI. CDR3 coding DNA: TGTGCCAGCAGGACAGGGACCTACGAGCAGTACTTC. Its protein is CASRTGTYEQYF.

Here the CDR3 DNA reads TGTGCCAGCAGTGGGGACAGGGGGCAGAACAATGAGCAGTTCTTC. Translation: CASSGDRGQNNEQFF. The chain employs TRBV6-4 and TRBJ2-1; TRBD1 aligns across 12 bases. Germline V gene data show CDR1 as MRHNA and CDR2 as SNTAGT. The trim removed 4 bases at V and 5 bases at J, leaving 3 bases unmatched. CDR3 length: 15 residues.

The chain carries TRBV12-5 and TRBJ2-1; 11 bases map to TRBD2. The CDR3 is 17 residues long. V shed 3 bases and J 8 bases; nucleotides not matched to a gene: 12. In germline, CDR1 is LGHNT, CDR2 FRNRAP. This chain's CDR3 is CASGLDARPGLADEQFF. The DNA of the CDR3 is TGTGCTAGTGGTTTAGATGCCCGACCGGGACTAGCGGATGAGCAGTTCTTC. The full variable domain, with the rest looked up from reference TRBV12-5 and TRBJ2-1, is DARVTQTPRHKVTEMGQEVTMRCQPILGHNTVFWYRQTMMQGLELLAYFRNRAPLDDSGMPKDRFSAEMPDATLATLKIQPSEPRDSAVYFCASGLDARPGLADEQFFGPGTRLTVL.

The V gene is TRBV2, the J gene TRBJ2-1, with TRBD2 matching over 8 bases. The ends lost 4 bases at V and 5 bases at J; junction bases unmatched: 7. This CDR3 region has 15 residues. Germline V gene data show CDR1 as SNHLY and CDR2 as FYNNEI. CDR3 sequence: CASSAPGGPDNEQFF. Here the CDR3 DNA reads TGTGCCAGCAGTGCTCCGGGAGGGCCGGACAATGAGCAGTTCTTC.

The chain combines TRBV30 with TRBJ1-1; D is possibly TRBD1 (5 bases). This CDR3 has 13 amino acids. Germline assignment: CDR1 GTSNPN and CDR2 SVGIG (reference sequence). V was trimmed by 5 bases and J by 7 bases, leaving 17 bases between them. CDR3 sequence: CAWDSGGSGEAFF. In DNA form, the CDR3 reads TGTGCCTGGGATTCTGGGGGGAGCGGTGAAGCTTTCTTT.

Written as DNA, the CDR3 is TGTGCCAGCAGCCCCGACAGGGAACAGGGCGAGCAGTACTTC. It specifies CASSPDREQGEQYF. The chain recombines TRBV28 with TRBJ2-7, with 7 bases aligning to TRBD1. The CDR3 loop spans 14 amino acids. V lost 6 bases to trimming and J lost 6 bases; unmatched junction nucleotides: 11. Per the germline V gene, CDR1 is MDHEN and CDR2 is SYDVKM. The whole variable domain, remainder taken from reference TRBV28 and TRBJ2-7, is DVKVTQSSRYLVKRTGEKVFLECVQDMDHENMFWYRQDPGLGLRLIYFSYDVKMKEKGDIPEGYSVSREKKERFSLILESASTNQTSMYLCASSPDREQGEQYFGPGTRLTVT.

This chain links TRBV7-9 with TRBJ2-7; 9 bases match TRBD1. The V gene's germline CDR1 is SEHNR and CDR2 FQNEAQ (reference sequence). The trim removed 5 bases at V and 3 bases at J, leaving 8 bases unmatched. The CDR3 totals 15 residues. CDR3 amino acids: CASSNGTGFFYEQYF. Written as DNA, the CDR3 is TGTGCCAGCAGCAATGGGACAGGGTTTTTCTACGAGCAGTACTTC.

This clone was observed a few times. For the CDR3, the DNA is TGTGCCAGCAGCCAAGATGTGACAGGGATGTATGGCTACACCTTC. This codes for CASSQDVTGMYGYTF. J is TRBJ1-2 and V is TRBV4-2; 7 positions match TRBD1. After removal of 0 bases from V and 5 bases from J, the junction contained 6 bases not matched to a gene. The CDR3 consists of 15 residues. CDR1 is LGHNA, CDR2 YNFKEQ, per germline.

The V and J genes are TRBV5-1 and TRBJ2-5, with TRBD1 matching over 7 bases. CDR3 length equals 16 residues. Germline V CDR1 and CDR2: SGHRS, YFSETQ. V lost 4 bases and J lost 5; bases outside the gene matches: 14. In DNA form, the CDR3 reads TGCGCCAGCAGCCAACCACAGGGGCTATGGGGGGAGACCCAGTACTTC. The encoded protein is CASSQPQGLWGETQYF.

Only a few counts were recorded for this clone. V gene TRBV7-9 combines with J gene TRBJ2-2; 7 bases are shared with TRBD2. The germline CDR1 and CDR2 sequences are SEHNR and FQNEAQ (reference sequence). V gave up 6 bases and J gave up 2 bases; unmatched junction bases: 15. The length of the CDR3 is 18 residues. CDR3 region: CASRSKVGGPGNTGELFF. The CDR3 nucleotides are TGTGCCAGCAGGTCTAAGGTGGGAGGGCCTGGCAACACCGGGGAGCTGTTTTTT.

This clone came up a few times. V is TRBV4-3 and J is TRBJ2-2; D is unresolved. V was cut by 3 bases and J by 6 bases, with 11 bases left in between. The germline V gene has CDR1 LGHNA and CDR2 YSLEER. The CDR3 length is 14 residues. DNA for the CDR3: TGCGCCAGCAGCCACGAAAACTTTGCCGGGGAGCTGTTTTTT. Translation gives CASSHENFAGELFF.

This chain's CDR3 is CAWSELTGGVADTQYF. The CDR3 DNA is TGTGCCTGGAGTGAACTAACGGGAGGAGTCGCAGATACGCAGTATTTT. V is TRBV30 and J is TRBJ2-3, with 7 bases lining up with TRBD2. The junction had 11 bases not matched to a gene; V was cut back by 1 base and J by 4 bases. Germline assignment: CDR1 GTSNPN and CDR2 SVGIG (reference sequence). The CDR3 is 16 amino acids.

CDR3 coding DNA: TGTGCCAGCAGCTTGGCTCCCGGGGAGCTGTTTTTT. This gives the protein CASSLAPGELFF. The chain recombines TRBV5-6 with TRBJ2-2, with D uncertain. V was pared by 0 bases and J by 6 bases, with 3 bases between. The CDR3 runs 12 residues. Germline V gives CDR1 SGHDT, CDR2 YYEEEE. Supplemented by reference TRBV5-6 and TRBJ2-2, the full variable domain reads DAGVTQSPTHLIKTRGQQVTLRCSPKSGHDTVSWYQQALGQGPQFIFQYYEEEERQRGNFPDRFSGHQFPNYSSELNVNALLLGDSALYLCASSLAPGELFFGEGSRLTVL.

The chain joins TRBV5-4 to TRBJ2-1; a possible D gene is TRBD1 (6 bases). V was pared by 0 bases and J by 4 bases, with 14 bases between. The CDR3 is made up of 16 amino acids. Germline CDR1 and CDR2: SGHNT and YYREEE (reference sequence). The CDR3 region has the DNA TGTGCCAGCAGCTTGGCAGGGTGGGGGACATACAATGAGCAGTTCTTC. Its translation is CASSLAGWGTYNEQFF.

The CDR3 nucleotides are TGTGCCTGGAGTCAGACTAGCGGGAGTGAGGGAGGGACCGGGGAGCTGTTTTTT. This translates into CAWSQTSGSEGGTGELFF. The chain uses TRBV30 and TRBJ2-2, with 12 bases lining up with TRBD2. The CDR3 sequence is 18 residues long. V dropped 2 bases and J dropped 5; count of bases not matched to a gene: 12. CDR1 GTSNPN and CDR2 SVGIG come from the germline V gene (reference sequence). The variable domain in full, completed from reference TRBV30 and TRBJ2-2, reads SQTIHQWPATLVQPVGSPLSLECTVEGTSNPNLYWYRQAAGRGLQLLFYSVGIGQISSEVPQNLSASRPQDRQFILSSKKLLLSDSGFYLCAWSQTSGSEGGTGELFFGEGSRLTVL.

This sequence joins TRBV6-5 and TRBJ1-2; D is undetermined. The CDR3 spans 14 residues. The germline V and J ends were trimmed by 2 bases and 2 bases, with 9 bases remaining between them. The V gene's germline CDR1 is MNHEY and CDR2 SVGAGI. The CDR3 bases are TGTGCCAGCAGTTACAAAGCTCCAAACTATGGCTACACCTTC. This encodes CASSYKAPNYGYTF.